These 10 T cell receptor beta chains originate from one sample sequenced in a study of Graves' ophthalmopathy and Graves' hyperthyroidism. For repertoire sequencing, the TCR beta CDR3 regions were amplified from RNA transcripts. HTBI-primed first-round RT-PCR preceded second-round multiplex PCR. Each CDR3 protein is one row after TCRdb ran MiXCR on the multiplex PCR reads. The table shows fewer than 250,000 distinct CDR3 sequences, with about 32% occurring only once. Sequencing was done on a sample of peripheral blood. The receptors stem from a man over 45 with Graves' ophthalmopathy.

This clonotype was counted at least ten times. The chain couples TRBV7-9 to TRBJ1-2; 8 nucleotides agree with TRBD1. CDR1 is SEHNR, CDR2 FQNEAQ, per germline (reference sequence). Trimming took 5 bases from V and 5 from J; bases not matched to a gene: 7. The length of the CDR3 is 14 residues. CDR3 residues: CASSRPDREYGYTF. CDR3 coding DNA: TGTGCCAGCAGCCGGCCGGACAGGGAATATGGCTACACCTTC.

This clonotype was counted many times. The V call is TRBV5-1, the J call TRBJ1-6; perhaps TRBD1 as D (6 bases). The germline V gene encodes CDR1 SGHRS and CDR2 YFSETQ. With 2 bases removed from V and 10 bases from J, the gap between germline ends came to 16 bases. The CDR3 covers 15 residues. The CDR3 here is CASSFGQFSQSPLHF. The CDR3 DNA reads TGCGCCAGCAGCTTCGGACAGTTCTCTCAGTCACCCCTCCACTTT.

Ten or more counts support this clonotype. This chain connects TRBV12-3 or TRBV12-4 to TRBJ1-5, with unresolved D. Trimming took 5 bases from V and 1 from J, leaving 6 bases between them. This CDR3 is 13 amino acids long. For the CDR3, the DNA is TGTGCCAGCAGTCCCAGGAGCAATCAGCCCCAGCATTTT. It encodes CASSPRSNQPQHF.

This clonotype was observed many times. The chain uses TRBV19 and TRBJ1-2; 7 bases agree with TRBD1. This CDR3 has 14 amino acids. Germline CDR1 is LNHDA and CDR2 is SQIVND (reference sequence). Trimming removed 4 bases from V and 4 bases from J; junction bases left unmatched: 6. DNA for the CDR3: TGTGCCAGTAGTACGACCCGGGACAGCTATGGCTACACCTTC. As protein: CASSTTRDSYGYTF. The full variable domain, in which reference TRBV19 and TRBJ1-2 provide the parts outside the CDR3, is DGGITQSPKYLFRKEGQNVTLSCEQNLNHDAMYWYRQDPGQGLRLIYYSQIVNDFQKGDIAEGYSVSREKKESFPLTVTSAQKNPTAFYLCASSTTRDSYGYTFGSGTRLTVV.

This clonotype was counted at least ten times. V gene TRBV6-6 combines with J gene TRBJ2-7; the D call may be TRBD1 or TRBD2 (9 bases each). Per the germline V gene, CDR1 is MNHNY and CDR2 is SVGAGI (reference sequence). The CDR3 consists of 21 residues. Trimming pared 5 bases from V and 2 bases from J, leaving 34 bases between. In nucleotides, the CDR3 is TGTGCCAGCAGTCGGACAGGGGCGGGACTAGCCCCTACCACAAACCCCTACGAGCAGTACTTC. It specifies CASSRTGAGLAPTTNPYEQYF.

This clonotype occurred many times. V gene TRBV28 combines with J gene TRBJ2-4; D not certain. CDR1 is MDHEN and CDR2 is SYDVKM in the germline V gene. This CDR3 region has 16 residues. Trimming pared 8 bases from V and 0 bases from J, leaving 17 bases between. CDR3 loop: CASHSMNLLAKNIQYF. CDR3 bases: TGTGCCAGCCATTCTATGAACCTATTAGCCAAAAACATTCAGTACTTC.

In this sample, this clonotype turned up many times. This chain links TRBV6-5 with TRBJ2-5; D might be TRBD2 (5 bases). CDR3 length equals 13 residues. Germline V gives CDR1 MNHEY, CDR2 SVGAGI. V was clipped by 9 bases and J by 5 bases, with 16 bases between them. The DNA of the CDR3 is TGTGCCAGTGCGGGTATACTTGGGGAGACCCAGTACTTC. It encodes CASAGILGETQYF.

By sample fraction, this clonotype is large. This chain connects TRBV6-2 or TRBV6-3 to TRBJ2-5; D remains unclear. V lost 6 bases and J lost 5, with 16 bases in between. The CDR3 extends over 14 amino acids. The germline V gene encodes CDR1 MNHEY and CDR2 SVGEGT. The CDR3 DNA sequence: TGTGCCAGCAGCCGAAGTTCCCTCCGGGAGACCCAGTACTTC. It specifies CASSRSSLRETQYF.

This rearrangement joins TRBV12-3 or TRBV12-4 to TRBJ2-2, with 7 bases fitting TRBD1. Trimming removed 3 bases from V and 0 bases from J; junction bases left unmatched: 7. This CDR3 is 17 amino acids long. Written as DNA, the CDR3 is TGTGCCAGCAGTTTCCCACAGGGGCTAGCGAACACCGGGGAGCTGTTTTTT. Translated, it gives CASSFPQGLANTGELFF.

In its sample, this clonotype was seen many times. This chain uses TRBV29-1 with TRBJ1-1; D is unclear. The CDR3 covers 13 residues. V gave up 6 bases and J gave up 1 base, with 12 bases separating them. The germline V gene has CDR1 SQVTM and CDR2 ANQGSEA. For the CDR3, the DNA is TGCAGCGTAAAAGACTCCCGGAACACTGAAGCTTTCTTT. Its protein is CSVKDSRNTEAFF.